One sample yielded the 21 T cell receptor beta chains listed below, sequenced in a study of shared clonotypes between healthy human individuals. Some clones are missing from TCRdb's copy, which holds only in-frame ones; the method was immunoSEQ multiplex PCR. There are roughly 530,000 clones in the sample; less than 96% occur only once, and about 0.064% lies in the top ten. Sequenced input: naive CD4+ T cells sorted from blood. Regarding subset: CD45RA+ positively selected. These TCRs come from a woman between 25 and 40 years old in good health.

The rearrangement joins TRBV28 to TRBJ2-1; D is possibly TRBD1 (5 bases). The ends were cut back, 6 bases at V and 7 bases at J, with 28 bases in the middle. CDR1 MDHEN and CDR2 SYDVKM come from the germline V gene. CDR3 length: 18 amino acids. Here the CDR3 DNA reads TGTGCCAGCAGGGGGCAAACGGCCTGGAGCGTGCCCTTTAATGAGCAGTTCTTC. Residues: CASRGQTAWSVPFNEQFF.

This chain joins TRBV10-2 and TRBJ2-7; the D gene is possibly TRBD2 (6 bases). CDR3 length equals 14 residues. V gave up 3 bases and J gave up 6 bases, with 15 bases separating them. Per germline, CDR1 WSHSY and CDR2 SAAADI. CDR3 nucleotides: TGCGCCAGCAGTGAATTAGCGGACCGCGGCGAGCAGTACTTC. This codes for CASSELADRGEQYF.

The chain recombines TRBV10-2 with TRBJ2-6; TRBD2 agrees at 12 bases. The germline V gene encodes CDR1 WSHSY and CDR2 SAAADI. Losses at the gene ends were 8 bases for V and 3 bases for J; bases not matched to a gene: 8. This CDR3 has 17 residues. The CDR3 nucleotides are TGCGCCAGCGGCAACCGACTAGCGGGAGATGGGGCCAACGTCCTGACTTTC. It codes for CASGNRLAGDGANVLTF.

V usage is TRBV5-1 and J usage is TRBJ2-7, with D perhaps matching TRBD1 (5 bases). Trimming cost V 2 bases and J 3 bases, with 12 bases left between them. The CDR3 loop spans 14 amino acids. CDR1 SGHRS and CDR2 YFSETQ come from the germline V gene. The CDR3 DNA reads as TGCGCCAGCAGCTTAAGGGGATATGTCTACGAGCAGTACTTC. It yields the protein CASSLRGYVYEQYF.

The rearrangement uses TRBV30 and TRBJ2-2; 13 bases line up with TRBD2. The germline V gene has CDR1 GTSNPN and CDR2 SVGIG (reference sequence). The V gene end was trimmed by 1 base and the J gene end by 4 bases; junction bases not matched to a gene: 6. This CDR3 has 17 residues. Written as DNA, the CDR3 is TGTGCCTGGAGTGCCTATGGACTAGCGGGAGTCACCGGGGAGCTGTTTTTT. Protein: CAWSAYGLAGVTGELFF.

This rearrangement joins TRBV19 to TRBJ1-6, with 8 bases matching TRBD1. The CDR3 is made up of 15 amino acids. After removal of 6 bases from V and 3 bases from J, the junction contained 4 bases not matched to a gene. Germline CDR1 LNHDA, CDR2 SQIVND (reference sequence). The CDR3 DNA follows: TGTGCCAGTAGAAGGGGACAGGACTATAATTCACCCCTCCACTTT. Protein sequence: CASRRGQDYNSPLHF.

This sequence joins TRBV7-9 and TRBJ2-1; 7 bases line up with TRBD2. CDR3 length equals 15 residues. From germline, CDR1 is SEHNR and CDR2 FQNEAQ (reference sequence). Trimming removed 4 bases from V and 7 bases from J; junction bases left unmatched: 10. The CDR3 loop reads CASSSTGLRTNEQFF. CDR3 in DNA: TGTGCCAGCAGCTCCACGGGACTAAGAACGAATGAGCAGTTCTTC.

The rearrangement uses TRBV6-6 and TRBJ1-2; the D gene is possibly TRBD1 (6 bases). CDR1 and CDR2 from the germline V gene are MNHNY and SVGAGI (reference sequence). V gave up 8 bases and J gave up 7 bases, with 14 bases separating them. This CDR3 has 12 residues. The CDR3 nucleotides are TGTGCCAGCTCAACAGGGAATTTTGGCTACACCTTC. Its protein product is CASSTGNFGYTF.

This rearrangement joins TRBV7-9 to TRBJ2-5; perhaps TRBD1 as D (5 bases). The J call could be wrong; TRBJ2-7 is a better fit for the DNA end. The CDR3 has 14 amino acids. Germline V gene lookup returns CDR1 SEHNR and CDR2 FQNEAQ (reference sequence). CDR3 sequence: CASSLPGLVYEQYF. Here the CDR3 DNA reads TGTGCCAGCAGCTTACCAGGGCTGGTGTACGAGCAGTACTTC.

Details on this clone: This sample also contains other DNA sequences that code for the same CDR3. This chain joins TRBV27 and TRBJ1-2; a weak D match, TRBD1 (6 bases). Per the germline V gene, CDR1 is MNHEY and CDR2 is SMNVEV (reference sequence). V shed 2 bases and J shed 6 bases, with 7 bases lying between them. CDR3 length: 12 amino acids. DNA of the CDR3: TGTGCCAGCAGTTTAAGGGGGGATGGCTACACCTTC. Translation gives CASSLRGDGYTF.

The DNA for the CDR3 is TGTGCCAGCAGTGAAGCGCAAGGTGACGTGGGGACTGAAGCTTTCTTT. This encodes CASSEAQGDVGTEAFF. The chain is built from TRBV2 and TRBJ1-1; D not resolved. Germline lookup yields CDR1 SNHLY and CDR2 FYNNEI. V was cut by 0 bases and J by 5 bases, with 16 bases left in between. This CDR3 has 16 residues.

The J gene is TRBJ2-5, the V gene TRBV28; D not certain. The V and J ends lost 3 bases and 4 bases respectively, with 9 bases between them. This CDR3 spans 13 amino acids. Germline V gives CDR1 MDHEN, CDR2 SYDVKM. The CDR3: CASSFPGGETQYF. DNA of the CDR3: TGTGCCAGCAGTTTCCCCGGTGGAGAGACCCAGTACTTC.

The chain links TRBV18 to TRBJ2-3; TRBD2 is a possible D gene (6 bases). Trimming left V 7 bases short and J 3 bases short, with 11 bases between. This CDR3 comprises 13 residues. In germline, CDR1 is KGHSH, CDR2 LQKENI. CDR3 region: CASLEGRTDTQYF. Written as DNA, the CDR3 is TGTGCCAGCTTGGAGGGGAGGACAGATACGCAGTATTTT.

Turning to this clone: The sample carries other DNA sequences with the same CDR3. The chain joins TRBV5-4 to TRBJ2-1, with TRBD2 matching 13 bases. Germline V gene data show CDR1 as SGHNT and CDR2 as YYREEE (reference sequence). The CDR3 sequence is 15 residues long. The trim removed 1 base at V and 8 bases at J, leaving 3 bases unmatched. The DNA of the CDR3 is TGTGCCAGCAGCTTGCGACTAGCGGGAGGTGATGAGCAGTTCTTC. Amino acids: CASSLRLAGGDEQFF.

This clone was seen just once. The genes are TRBV18 and TRBJ2-2; 9 bases match TRBD2. J lost 1 base, V lost 4 bases, and 7 bases had no gene match. The CDR3 is 17 amino acids. From germline, CDR1 is KGHSH and CDR2 LQKENI. The CDR3 nucleotides read TGTGCCAGCTCACTGATGGCGACTAGCGGGAACACCGGGGAGCTGTTTTTT. Protein sequence: CASSLMATSGNTGELFF.

Concerning this clone: One end of the junction varies from germline; a read error may be responsible. The rearrangement joins TRBV18 to TRBJ1-4; D is undetermined. The CDR3 runs 13 residues. CDR1 and CDR2 from the germline V gene are KGHSH and LQKENI. CDR3 loop: CATSIAEDEKLFF. The CDR3, as DNA: TGTGCCACCTCAATAGCGGAAGATGAAAAACTGTTTTTT.

The V and J genes are TRBV4-1 and TRBJ2-1; D gene uncertain. The CDR3 consists of 11 residues. Trimming took 1 base from V and 10 from J, leaving 5 bases between them. Germline CDR1 MGHRA, CDR2 YSYEKL. CDR3 DNA: TGCGCCAGCAGCCAAGCGAGAGAGCAGTTCTTC. Protein sequence: CASSQAREQFF.

The J gene is TRBJ2-7, the V gene TRBV11-2; 7 nucleotides line up with TRBD1. The CDR3 length is 15 residues. The germline gives CDR1 SGHAT, CDR2 FQNNGV. J gave up 2 bases and V 5 bases, and 9 bases lay outside the gene matches. CDR3: CASSAPETGTYEQYF. CDR3 bases: TGTGCCAGCAGCGCCCCCGAGACAGGGACCTACGAGCAGTACTTC.

The rearrangement joins TRBV27 to TRBJ2-2; 9 nucleotides agree with TRBD2. Germline V gene data show CDR1 as MNHEY and CDR2 as SMNVEV (reference sequence). The CDR3 totals 19 residues. Unmatched junction bases numbered 13, after V lost 1 base and J lost 4 bases. CDR3 region: CASSLLPLSLAGITGELFF. DNA for the CDR3: TGTGCCAGCAGTTTATTGCCCCTCAGCCTAGCGGGAATCACCGGGGAGCTGTTTTTT.

The rearrangement uses TRBV4-2 and TRBJ2-3, with TRBD2 as a possible D gene (5 bases). The germline CDR1 and CDR2 sequences are LGHNA and YNFKEQ. Trimming stripped 5 bases from V and 2 bases from J, with 17 bases between. CDR3 length equals 16 residues. The CDR3 sequence is CASSTPGSGITDTQYF. The CDR3 bases are TGTGCCAGCAGCACCCCGGGGAGCGGTATCACAGATACGCAGTATTTT.

Comment on this clone: This sample includes further DNA sequences coding for the same CDR3. The chain uses TRBV28 and TRBJ1-1; possibly TRBD1 for D (5 bases). V gave up 4 bases and J gave up 3 bases, with 12 bases separating them. The length of the CDR3 is 14 residues. CDR1 is MDHEN and CDR2 is SYDVKM in the germline V gene. The CDR3 is CASSSGQGDTEAFF. CDR3 nucleotide sequence: TGTGCCAGCAGTTCTGGGCAGGGAGACACTGAAGCTTTCTTT. Together with reference TRBV28 and TRBJ1-1, the CDR3 gives the full variable domain: DVKVTQSSRYLVKRTGEKVFLECVQDMDHENMFWYRQDPGLGLRLIYFSYDVKMKEKGDIPEGYSVSREKKERFSLILESASTNQTSMYLCASSSGQGDTEAFFGQGTRLTVV.